The rows below give T cell receptor beta chains drawn from one sample of a study of cytomegalovirus exposure and HLA in healthy donors. Generated by immunoSEQ multiplex PCR, the TCRdb table keeps only in-frame clones and is missing some. The sample holds about 120,000 clones, 77% seen once. Sequenced: PBMCs. The receptors stem from a man between 45 and 60 years old in good health and CMV-seropositive. Each CDR3 is given with its conserved first and last residue. A D gene is named only where the DNA matches it firmly. Expanded clones are given a class, and other clones once, few, many or no size at all.

>TRBJ1-2|TRBV6-1|NA|NA
TGTGCCAGCACCTCCGGACAGTCTACTAACTATGGCTACACCTTC
CASTSGQSTNYGYTF
>TRBJ1-1|TRBV5-1|NA|NA
TGCGCCAGCAGCCGAGGACAGCAGAACACTGAAGCTTTCTTT
CASSRGQQNTEAFF
>TRBJ1-1|TRBV30|NA|TRBD1
TGTGCCTGGAGTGGGACAGGGCCCAACACTGAAGCTTTCTTT
CAWSGTGPNTEAFF
>TRBJ2-2|TRBV2|NA|NA
TGTGCCAGCAGTTCCGGGAACGGGGAGCTGTTTTTT
CASSSGNGELFF
>TRBJ1-1|TRBV28|NA|NA
TGTGCCAGCAGGTCCCCCGGGCAGGGGAACACTGAAGCTTTCTTT
CASRSPGQGNTEAFF
>TRBJ2-3|TRBV7-2|NA|TRBD2
TGTGCCAGCAGCTCCGGGACTAGCGGGGTAGTCACAGATACGCAGTATTTT
CASSSGTSGVVTDTQYF
>TRBJ2-7|TRBV9|NA|NA
TGTGCCAGCAGCGTTACGCACGGTCCCCCCTACGAGCAGTACTTC
CASSVTHGPPYEQYF
>TRBJ1-2|TRBV7-9|NA|NA
TGTGCCAGCAGCTTAGAAAAAGGCAGGAATTTCTATGGCTACACCTTC
CASSLEKGRNFYGYTF
>TRBJ1-2|TRBV10-3|NA|TRBD1
TGTGCCATCGCAGGACAGGAAGAAGGAAACTATGGCTACACCTTC
CAIAGQEEGNYGYTF
>TRBJ1-1|TRBV6-5|few|TRBD1
TGTGCCAGCAGTGAAACAGGGGCCGCTGAAGCTTTCTTT
CASSETGAAEAFF
>TRBJ2-1|TRBV11-2|NA|TRBD1
TGTGCCAGCAGCTCCAGGACAGGCGCCTACAATGAGCAGTTCTTC
CASSSRTGAYNEQFF
>TRBJ1-1|TRBV2|NA|NA
TGTGCCAGCGTTGCCACAGGGTTAGCCATTGAAGCTTTCTTT
CASVATGLAIEAFF
>TRBJ2-5|TRBV29-1|NA|TRBD2
TGCAGCGTTATGGGGGGACTAGTAGAGACCCAGTACTTC
CSVMGGLVETQYF
>TRBJ2-7|TRBV5-1|NA|NA
TGCGCCAGCAGCTTGGAGCAGGGTTTCGAGCAGTACTTC
CASSLEQGFEQYF
>TRBJ2-1|TRBV5-1|NA|TRBD2
TGCGCCAGCAGCTTGGGGACTAGCGGGATATACTCCTACAATGAGCAGTTCTTC
CASSLGTSGIYSYNEQFF
>TRBJ2-3|TRBV19|NA|TRBD2
TGTGCCAGTAGTAAGTGGGCTAGCGGGAGGACCTTGACAGATACGCAGTATTTT
CASSKWASGRTLTDTQYF
>TRBJ2-1|TRBV21-1|NA|NA
TGTGCCAGCAGCAAAGGGTATTGTGGGAGGGCTGGCAATGAGCAGTTCTTC
CASSKGYCGRAGNEQFF
>TRBJ1-3|TRBV7-9|few|NA
TGTGCCAGCAGTTCCGCGGGGGCTGGAAACACCATATATTTT
CASSSAGAGNTIYF
>TRBJ2-3|TRBV29-1|NA|NA
TGCAGCGTAAAAGCAGGAGGTAGCACAGATACGCAGTATTTT
CSVKAGGSTDTQYF
>TRBJ2-5|TRBV7-9|NA|TRBD1
TGTGCCAGCAGGGGACAGGGTTTCGAGACCCAGTACTTC
CASRGQGFETQYF
>TRBJ1-1|TRBV6-5|NA|NA
TGTGCCAGCAGTTACGGTCAACAGTTGAACACTGAAGCTTTCTTT
CASSYGQQLNTEAFF
>TRBJ1-3|TRBV2|NA|NA
TGTGCCAGCAGTCCTTATGGACAGATCTCTGGAAACACCATATATTTT
CASSPYGQISGNTIYF
>TRBJ2-7|TRBV28|NA|TRBD2
TGTGCCAGCAACGGAGCGGGGGGGCTATCCCATCGGTCGTACTTC
CASNGAGGLSHRSYF
>TRBJ1-1|TRBV6-5|NA|TRBD1
TGTGCCAGCAGCCCAGGGGGGTCCACTGAAGCTTTCTTT
CASSPGGSTEAFF
>TRBJ2-5|TRBV7-9|few|NA
TGTGCCAGCAGCTTTCCAGCGGCGTTCCAAGAGACCCAGTACTTC
CASSFPAAFQETQYF
>TRBJ2-7|TRBV28|NA|NA
TGTGCCAGCACCTCCCCCGGTGGCTCCTACGAGCAGTACTTC
CASTSPGGSYEQYF
>TRBJ2-7|TRBV19|NA|NA
TGTGCCAGTAGCCCCGGCGGCTCAGGGGAGCAGTACTTC
CASSPGGSGEQYF